These 20 T cell receptor beta chains share one sample of origin, sequenced in a study of T cell responses to AZD1222 COVID-19 vaccine. TCRdb keeps only in-frame clones here, not all; method: immunoSEQ multiplex PCR. The data show 86,000 or so clones, roughly nine tenths seen once. The sequences come from peripheral blood, collected on day 0 of AZD1222 vaccination. These receptor sequences come from an adult in good health.

The rearrangement links TRBV5-1 to TRBJ2-5; TRBD1 is a possible D gene (6 bases). Germline CDR1 and CDR2: SGHRS and YFSETQ. The CDR3 sequence is 16 residues long. V lost 4 bases to trimming and J lost 2 bases, with 18 bases between them. The CDR3 coding sequence is TGCGCCAGCAGCCTCGGACAGATCGCGATTCAAGAGACCCAGTACTTC. Its translation: CASSLGQIAIQETQYF.

The DNA of the CDR3 is TGTGCCAGTAGAACAGCCTTCTCTGGGGCCAACGTCCTGACTTTC. Translation: CASRTAFSGANVLTF. V and J are TRBV19 and TRBJ2-6; D remains unclear. Germline CDR1 reads LNHDA; CDR2 reads SQIVND (reference sequence). V was pared by 6 bases and J by 0 bases, with 9 bases between. This CDR3 is built from 15 residues.

This chain joins TRBV29-1 and TRBJ1-2; D is perhaps TRBD1 (5 bases). V lost 2 bases to trimming and J lost 8 bases, with 15 bases between them. Germline V lookup: CDR1 SQVTM, CDR2 ANQGSEA. The CDR3 loop spans 13 amino acids. The CDR3 region has the DNA TGCAGCGTTGAATTGGACACTCGTCAGGGCTACACCTTC. It is translated as CSVELDTRQGYTF.

The chain uses TRBV11-2 and TRBJ1-1; 9 bases fit TRBD1. This CDR3 spans 15 amino acids. From germline, CDR1 is SGHAT and CDR2 FQNNGV. V was pared by 6 bases and J by 4 bases, with 9 bases of the junction left unmatched. The CDR3 DNA reads TGTGCCAGCAGGAAACAACAGGGGGCCAGCACTGAAGCTTTCTTT. The encoded protein is CASRKQQGASTEAFF.

The chain links TRBV9 to TRBJ1-5; 7 nucleotides match TRBD1. J was trimmed by 6 bases and V by 0 bases; bases with no gene match: 6. The CDR3 runs 15 residues. In germline, CDR1 is SGDLS, CDR2 YYNGEE. CDR3: CASSVAGGFGQPQHF. The CDR3 region has the DNA TGTGCCAGCAGCGTAGCAGGGGGTTTCGGTCAGCCCCAGCATTTT.

The chain links TRBV12-5 to TRBJ1-2; D may be TRBD1 (5 bases). V lost 0 bases to trimming and J lost 6 bases, with 23 bases between them. This CDR3 region has 18 residues. Germline-derived CDR1 and CDR2 are LGHNT and FRNRAP. This chain's CDR3 is CASGLVLGGSNWLNGYTF. The CDR3 nucleotides read TGTGCTAGTGGTTTGGTACTGGGGGGTTCGAATTGGCTGAATGGCTACACCTTC.

V usage is TRBV10-3 and J usage is TRBJ2-3; the D gene is possibly TRBD2 (6 bases). V lost 5 bases and J lost 5, with 17 bases in between. CDR1 is ENHRY and CDR2 is SYGVKD in the germline V gene. This CDR3 contains 15 residues. CDR3 sequence: CAISPRGSGGDTQYF. The DNA of the CDR3 is TGTGCCATCAGTCCTCGGGGTAGCGGTGGAGATACGCAGTATTTT.

The chain recombines TRBV7-2 with TRBJ2-5; a weak D match, TRBD2 (6 bases). CDR1 and CDR2 (germline): SGHTA, FQGNSA. This CDR3 has 13 residues. V lost 5 bases, J lost 5 bases, and 12 bases lay in between. The CDR3 sequence is CASSLGRSETQYF. CDR3 nucleotides: TGTGCCAGCAGCCTCGGGAGAAGCGAGACCCAGTACTTC.

CDR3 bases: TGCGCCAGTACAGCGGGAGGGCCGGAGACCCAGTACTTC. Translation gives CASTAGGPETQYF. The chain uses TRBV5-1 and TRBJ2-5; 10 bases agree with TRBD2. There are 13 residues in the CDR3. V lost 8 bases and J lost 5; bases outside the gene matches: 6. Germline V gives CDR1 SGHRS, CDR2 YFSETQ.

V usage is TRBV10-3 and J usage is TRBJ1-6; D is uncertain. This CDR3 is built from 16 residues. V was shortened by 0 bases and J by 2 bases, with 8 bases between the two germline ends. The germline CDR1 and CDR2 sequences are ENHRY and SYGVKD. CDR3 in amino acids: CAISESREAYNSPLHF. CDR3 nucleotides: TGTGCCATCAGTGAGTCGCGAGAGGCCTATAATTCACCCCTCCACTTT.

This clone was observed a few times. The chain is built from TRBV14 and TRBJ1-2, with D possibly TRBD1 on 6 matching bases. CDR3 size: 14 residues. Trimming took off 0 bases at V and 5 bases at J, with 10 bases between the two ends. Germline V CDR1 and CDR2: SGHDN, FVKESK. The CDR3 coding sequence is TGTGCCAGCAGCCAAGATAGGGGGTGGTATGGCTACACCTTC. Protein: CASSQDRGWYGYTF.

The gene calls are TRBV5-1 and TRBJ2-1; 9 nucleotides line up with TRBD2. The CDR3 totals 15 residues. The germline CDR1 and CDR2 sequences are SGHRS and YFSETQ. V lost 1 base, J lost 7 bases, and 6 bases stayed unmatched. The CDR3 bases are TGCGCCAGCAGCTTGAATGCGGGAGGGGGAAATGAGCAGTTCTTC. Translated, it gives CASSLNAGGGNEQFF.

The CDR3 loop reads CATSRDLEGGGLFF. The CDR3 nucleotides are TGTGCCACCAGCAGAGACCTGGAGGGAGGAGGACTGTTTTTT. The chain combines TRBV15 with TRBJ1-4; D is undetermined. V gave up 0 bases and J gave up 13 bases, with 15 bases separating them. The CDR3 runs 14 residues. Germline values: CDR1 LNHNV, CDR2 YYDKDF (reference sequence).

V is TRBV30 and J is TRBJ1-2; no firm D call. CDR1 is GTSNPN, CDR2 SVGIG, per germline (reference sequence). There are 13 residues in the CDR3. V shed 1 base and J shed 2 bases, with 8 bases lying between them. The CDR3 sequence is CAWSDRFNYGYTF. The CDR3, as DNA: TGTGCCTGGAGTGACAGATTCAACTATGGCTACACCTTC.

The rearrangement joins TRBV19 to TRBJ2-1; TRBD2 might be the D (5 bases). This CDR3 region has 16 residues. The V gene lost 4 bases and the J gene lost 0 bases, with 13 bases spanning the gap. CDR1 is LNHDA and CDR2 is SQIVND in the germline V gene (reference sequence). The DNA of the CDR3 is TGTGCCAGTAGTACCCTCGCGGCGGGCTCCTACAATGAGCAGTTCTTC. It specifies CASSTLAAGSYNEQFF.

The chain recombines TRBV10-1 with TRBJ2-7; D gene ambiguous. The CDR3 has 12 amino acids. Looked up from germline, CDR1 is WNHNN and CDR2 is SYGVQD (reference sequence). Trimming removed 3 bases from V and 4 bases from J, with 7 bases in between. CDR3 region: CASSDGGYEQYF. In DNA form, the CDR3 reads TGCGCCAGCAGTGACGGCGGATACGAGCAGTACTTC.

V usage is TRBV7-9 and J usage is TRBJ2-3, with 7 bases matching TRBD2. V lost 1 base, J lost 4 bases, and 2 bases stayed unmatched. Germline CDR1 and CDR2: SEHNR and FQNEAQ (reference sequence). This CDR3 has 14 residues. CDR3 DNA: TGTGCCAGCAGCTTAGAAGGGAGGGCAGATACGCAGTATTTT. It specifies CASSLEGRADTQYF.

The rearrangement links TRBV18 to TRBJ2-2; D unresolved. Germline V gene data show CDR1 as KGHSH and CDR2 as LQKENI. V was shortened by 3 bases and J by 1 base, with 9 bases between the two germline ends. The CDR3 totals 15 residues. CDR3 bases: TGTGCCAGCTCACCCCAGGATGGGAACACCGGGGAGCTGTTTTTT. Amino acids: CASSPQDGNTGELFF.

V gene TRBV18 combines with J gene TRBJ1-2; D gene ambiguous. Trimming pared 4 bases from V and 1 base from J, leaving 19 bases between. The CDR3 covers 17 residues. The germline gives CDR1 KGHSH, CDR2 LQKENI. The CDR3 region is CASSLTPGSANNYGYTF. As DNA, the CDR3 is TGTGCCAGCTCACTTACCCCGGGGTCGGCTAATAACTATGGCTACACCTTC.

The chain joins TRBV19 to TRBJ2-5; D not resolved. Germline V lookup: CDR1 LNHDA, CDR2 SQIVND (reference sequence). V dropped 5 bases and J dropped 2 bases, with 0 bases sitting between them. The CDR3 loop spans 10 amino acids. The CDR3 reads CASSQETQYF. The DNA for the CDR3 is TGTGCCAGTAGTCAAGAGACCCAGTACTTC.